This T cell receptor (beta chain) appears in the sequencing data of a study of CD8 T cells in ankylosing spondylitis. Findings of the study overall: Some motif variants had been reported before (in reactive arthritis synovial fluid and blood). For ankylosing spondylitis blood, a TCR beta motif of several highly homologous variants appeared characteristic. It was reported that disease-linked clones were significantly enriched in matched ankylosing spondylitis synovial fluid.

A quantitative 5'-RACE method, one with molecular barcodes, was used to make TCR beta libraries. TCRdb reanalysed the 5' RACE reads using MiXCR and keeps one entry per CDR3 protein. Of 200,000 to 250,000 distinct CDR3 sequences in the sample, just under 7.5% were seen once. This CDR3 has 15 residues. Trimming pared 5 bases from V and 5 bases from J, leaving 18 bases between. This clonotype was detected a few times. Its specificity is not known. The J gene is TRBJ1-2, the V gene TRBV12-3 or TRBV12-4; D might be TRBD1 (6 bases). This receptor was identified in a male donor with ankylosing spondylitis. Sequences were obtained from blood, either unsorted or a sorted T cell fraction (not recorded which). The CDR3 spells CASSPPGAVRYGYTF. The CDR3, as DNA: TGTGCCAGCAGTCCCCCGGGGGCAGTTAGGTATGGCTACACCTTC.